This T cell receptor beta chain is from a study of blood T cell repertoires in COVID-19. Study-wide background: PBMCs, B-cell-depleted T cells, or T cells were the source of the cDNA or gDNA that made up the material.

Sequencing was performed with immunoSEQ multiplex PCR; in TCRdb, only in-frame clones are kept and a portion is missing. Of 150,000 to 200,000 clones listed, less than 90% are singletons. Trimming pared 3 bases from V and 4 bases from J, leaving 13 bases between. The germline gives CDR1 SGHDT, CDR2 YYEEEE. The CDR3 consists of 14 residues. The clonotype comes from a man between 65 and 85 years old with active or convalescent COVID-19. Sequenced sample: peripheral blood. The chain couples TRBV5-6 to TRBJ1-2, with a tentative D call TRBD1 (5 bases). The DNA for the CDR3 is TGTGCCAGCAGCTCTGCAGGGATTGGCTATGGCTACACCTTC. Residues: CASSSAGIGYGYTF.